These 28 T cell receptor beta chains were all obtained from the same sample, sequenced in a study of molecular identifiers for immune sequencing clone quantification. TCRdb reprocessed the PCR reads via MiXCR and lists one record per CDR3 protein. The sample has over 600,000 distinct CDR3 sequences, just under 20% seen once. The material sequenced was naive CD8+ T cells from blood, with Jurkat cell RNA spiked in. The subset is: FACS-sorted CD8+CD4-CCR7+CD45RA+ naive T cells. The receptors were gathered from a human donor in good health. Some libraries in this study had Jurkat cell RNA spiked in.

The sample holds a few counts of this clonotype. CDR3: CATSPVGDRPYNEQFF. CDR3 sequence (DNA): TGTGCCACCAGCCCTGTCGGGGACAGACCGTACAATGAGCAGTTCTTC. J is TRBJ2-1 and V is TRBV15; 7 nucleotides match TRBD1. Unmatched junction bases numbered 11, after V lost 5 bases and J lost 4 bases. The CDR3 runs to 16 residues. Germline CDR1 LNHNV, CDR2 YYDKDF (reference sequence).

V is TRBV12-3 or TRBV12-4 and J is TRBJ2-2, with 8 bases aligning to TRBD2. The trim removed 6 bases at V and 1 base at J, leaving 10 bases unmatched. This CDR3 spans 17 amino acids. The CDR3 reads CASSPMLAGGNTGELFF. CDR3 bases: TGTGCCAGCAGCCCTATGTTGGCGGGGGGGAACACCGGGGAGCTGTTTTTT.

This clonotype was counted ten times or more. This sequence joins TRBV27 and TRBJ2-1, with 9 positions matching TRBD2. The germline CDR1 and CDR2 sequences are MNHEY and SMNVEV (reference sequence). Trimming cost V 3 bases and J 8 bases; bases outside gene matches: 11. There are 16 residues in the CDR3. The CDR3 sequence: CASSFHIAGGPDEQFF. DNA of the CDR3: TGTGCCAGCAGTTTTCATATCGCGGGAGGGCCGGATGAGCAGTTCTTC.

This clonotype was counted only a few times. The chain couples TRBV30 to TRBJ1-2, with D hard to call. Trimming pared 2 bases from V and 3 bases from J, leaving 7 bases between. The germline V gene has CDR1 GTSNPN and CDR2 SVGIG (reference sequence). The CDR3 covers 12 residues. In nucleotides, the CDR3 is TGTGCCTGGAGTTACACCCACTATGGCTACACCTTC. It codes for CAWSYTHYGYTF.

A note on this clonotype: This may be a read error: a much more frequent sequence differs by one nucleotide. The chain carries TRBV7-8 and TRBJ2-7; TRBD1 might be the D (7 bases). The CDR3 has 18 residues. Germline assignment: CDR1 SGHVS and CDR2 FQNEAQ. The CDR3 protein is CANSLVRQGGLLLEGQYF. The CDR3 coding sequence is TGTGCCAACAGCTTAGTACGACAGGGAGGATTATTATTGGAGGGGCAGTACTTC. Full variable domain (rest looked up from reference TRBV7-8 and TRBJ2-7): GAGVSQSPRYKVAKRGQDVALRCDPISGHVSLFWYQQALGQGPEFLTYFQNEAQLDKSGLPSDRFFAERPEGSVSTLKIQRTQQEDSAVYLCANSLVRQGGLLLEGQYFGPGTRLTVT.

DNA of the CDR3: TGTGCCAGCAGTAATCAGGGGATAGAGACCCAGTACTTC. Translating it yields CASSNQGIETQYF. This chain uses TRBV7-9 with TRBJ2-5; weak D call: TRBD1 (6 bases). Germline CDR1 SEHNR, CDR2 FQNEAQ (reference sequence). Deletions cut 6 bases from V and 4 bases from J, with 12 bases between. The CDR3 has 13 residues.

A word on this clonotype: This may stem from a read error, because a much larger clone lies one nucleotide away. The chain has TRBV30 and TRBJ2-7; 8 nucleotides match TRBD1. Germline V gene sequence: CDR1 GTSNPN, CDR2 SVGIG (reference sequence). This CDR3 contains 13 residues. V lost 3 bases and J lost 5; bases outside the gene matches: 6. DNA for the CDR3: TGTGCCTGGAGCAACAGGGGGGCCCACGAGCAGTACTTC. Protein sequence: CAWSNRGAHEQYF.

This clonotype was recorded at least ten times. The chain joins TRBV27 to TRBJ2-5; no clear D gene. Trimming stripped 4 bases from V and 1 base from J, with 10 bases between. This CDR3 is built from 14 residues. Germline loops: CDR1 MNHEY, CDR2 SMNVEV (reference sequence). DNA for the CDR3: TGTGCCAGCAGTTACGTAGCCAGCCAAGAGACCCAGTACTTC. Residues: CASSYVASQETQYF.

Ten or more counts support this clonotype. The V and J genes are TRBV7-9 and TRBJ1-1; D ambiguous. CDR3 length: 15 amino acids. Germline-derived CDR1 and CDR2 are SEHNR and FQNEAQ (reference sequence). V gave up 1 base and J gave up 5 bases, with 14 bases separating them. The CDR3 here is CASSLGIASVTEAFF. The CDR3 DNA reads TGTGCCAGCAGCTTAGGGATCGCGTCGGTTACTGAAGCTTTCTTT. The full variable domain, its missing parts supplied by reference TRBV7-9 and TRBJ1-1, is DTGVSQNPRHKITKRGQNVTFRCDPISEHNRLYWYRQTLGQGPEFLTYFQNEAQLEKSRLLSDRFSAERPKGSFSTLEIQRTEQGDSAMYLCASSLGIASVTEAFFGQGTRLTVV.

This sequence joins TRBV19 and TRBJ2-7; the match to TRBD2 covers 8 bases. This CDR3 has 15 residues. From germline, CDR1 is LNHDA and CDR2 SQIVND (reference sequence). J lost 5 bases, V lost 5 bases, and 11 bases had no gene match. The chain's CDR3 is CASSPGTRAIHEQYF. The DNA of the CDR3 is TGTGCCAGTAGTCCCGGGACTAGGGCCATCCACGAGCAGTACTTC.

This clonotype was seen repeatedly, ten times or more. This sequence joins TRBV3-1 and TRBJ1-3; the match to TRBD1 covers 10 bases. Germline V gene lookup returns CDR1 LGHDT and CDR2 YNNKEL (reference sequence). The CDR3 has 17 residues. Trimming at V came to 2 bases and at J to 2 bases, leaving 6 bases not matched to a gene. In DNA, the CDR3 is TGTGCCAGCAGCCAATGGAGGACAGGGGGACCTGGAAACACCATATATTTT. This translates into CASSQWRTGGPGNTIYF. Complete variable domain (other parts from reference TRBV3-1 and TRBJ1-3): DTAVSQTPKYLVTQMGNDKSIKCEQNLGHDTMYWYKQDSKKFLKIMFSYNNKELIINETVPNRFSPKSPDKAHLNLHINSLELGDSAVYFCASSQWRTGGPGNTIYFGEGSWLTVV.

CDR3 sequence (DNA): TGCAGTGCTAGCCAAGGGGCGCCTGGCTACACCTTC. Encoded protein: CSASQGAPGYTF. V usage is TRBV20-1 and J usage is TRBJ1-2, with D maybe TRBD1 (5 bases). The germline gives CDR1 DFQATT, CDR2 SNEGSKA (reference sequence). V was pared by 3 bases and J by 7 bases, with 12 bases between. The CDR3 totals 12 residues.

In its sample, this clonotype was seen many times. The chain employs TRBV12-5 and TRBJ2-5; TRBD2 agrees at 13 bases. The V gene's germline CDR1 is LGHNT and CDR2 FRNRAP. This CDR3 spans 16 amino acids. V trimming: 6 bases; J trimming: 5 bases; junction bases outside the gene matches: 9. As DNA, the CDR3 is TGTGCTAGTGGCTCGGGACTAGCGGGGCGCGGGGAGACCCAGTACTTC. As protein: CASGSGLAGRGETQYF.

At least ten counts were recorded for this clonotype. V is TRBV3-1 and J is TRBJ2-3, with TRBD2 identical over 7 bases. V lost 0 bases, J lost 6 bases, and 6 bases stayed unmatched. The CDR3 is 15 amino acids. Germline V CDR1 and CDR2: LGHDT, YNNKEL (reference sequence). CDR3 loop: CASSQEWTSQDTQYF. The CDR3 nucleotides are TGTGCCAGCAGCCAAGAATGGACTAGTCAGGATACGCAGTATTTT.

This clonotype occurred a few times. This rearrangement joins TRBV19 to TRBJ1-3, with D possibly matching TRBD1 (5 bases). V was clipped by 3 bases and J by 1 base, with 7 bases between them. The CDR3 runs 14 residues. The germline gives CDR1 LNHDA, CDR2 SQIVND (reference sequence). The CDR3 protein is CASSMKGSGNTIYF. DNA of the CDR3: TGTGCCAGTAGTATGAAGGGGTCTGGAAACACCATATATTTT.

This clonotype occurred many times. The chain is built from TRBV29-1 and TRBJ2-3; no firm D call. Germline V gene lookup returns CDR1 SQVTM and CDR2 ANQGSEA. The CDR3 consists of 16 residues. The V end was cut by 3 bases, the J end by 2 bases, with 18 bases between. CDR3: CSVDLGRALDTDTQYF. The CDR3, as DNA: TGCAGCGTTGATCTAGGTAGGGCTTTGGACACAGATACGCAGTATTTT.

This clonotype was recorded at least ten times. The rearrangement links TRBV12-3 or TRBV12-4 to TRBJ2-3, with 16 bases fitting TRBD2. The CDR3 spans 21 residues. The V and J ends lost 6 bases and 0 bases, in that order; junction bases with no gene match: 15. The CDR3 nucleotides are TGTGCCAGCAGCCCCCCCCCGGGACTAGCGGGGGGGCACTCTAGCACAGATACGCAGTATTTT. It codes for CASSPPPGLAGGHSSTDTQYF.

This clonotype was seen repeatedly, ten times or more. V gene TRBV15 combines with J gene TRBJ1-4; D is undetermined. The germline V gene encodes CDR1 LNHNV and CDR2 YYDKDF (reference sequence). Trimming shortened V by 3 bases and J by 8 bases, and 13 bases separated the two germline ends. The CDR3 is 14 amino acids. As DNA, the CDR3 is TGTGCCACCAGCAGTCGCGCGGACGGCGAAAAACTGTTTTTT. Its translation: CATSSRADGEKLFF.

A word on this clonotype: Its ends do not fully match the called genes, so a read error is possible. V is TRBV9 and J is TRBJ2-7; 7 bases align to TRBD2. Germline V gives CDR1 SGDLS, CDR2 YYNGEE. CDR3 length equals 13 residues. The CDR3 reads CANSGDPTYEQYF. In DNA form, the CDR3 reads TGTGCCAACAGCGGGGACCCGACCTACGAGCAGTACTTC. Drawing the rest from reference TRBV9 and TRBJ2-7, the complete variable domain is DSGVTQTPKHLITATGQRVTLRCSPRSGDLSVYWYQQSLDQGLQFLIQYYNGEERAKGNILERFSAQQFPDLHSELNLSSLELGDSALYFCANSGDPTYEQYFGPGTRLTVT.

This clonotype has only a few counts. This chain joins TRBV13 and TRBJ1-3; perhaps TRBD1 as D (5 bases). The CDR3 has 15 residues. The germline CDR1 and CDR2 sequences are PRHDT and FYEKMQ (reference sequence). V lost 2 bases and J lost 1, with 9 bases in between. The CDR3 loop reads CASSLRGLSGNTIYF. The CDR3 coding sequence is TGTGCCAGCAGCTTAAGGGGTCTATCTGGAAACACCATATATTTT.

This clonotype was counted ten times or more. This chain links TRBV12-3 or TRBV12-4 with TRBJ1-5, with 8 bases that match TRBD1. Trimming at V came to 5 bases and at J to 5 bases, leaving 11 bases not matched to a gene. This CDR3 has 16 residues. Here the CDR3 DNA reads TGTGCCAGCAGTCCCCAGACAGGGGTGGTTTATCAGCCCCAGCATTTT. Its protein product is CASSPQTGVVYQPQHF.

As for this clonotype: This sequence may be a read error, since a much larger clone differs from it by one base. This rearrangement joins TRBV4-3 to TRBJ1-6; the D is unclear. This CDR3 contains 16 residues. Germline lookup yields CDR1 LGHNA and CDR2 YSLEER. CDR3: CGSSQDMVIDNSPLHF. The CDR3 DNA reads TGCGGCAGCAGCCAAGATATGGTTATAGATAATTCACCCCTCCACTTT.

The table lists this clonotype with many counts. This sequence joins TRBV19 and TRBJ2-7; D perhaps matches TRBD2 (6 bases). From germline, CDR1 is LNHDA and CDR2 SQIVND (reference sequence). V dropped 3 bases and J dropped 1 base, with 13 bases sitting between them. The CDR3 sequence is 15 residues long. The CDR3 region is CASSIFGGTSYEQYF. The CDR3 bases are TGTGCCAGTAGTATTTTCGGGGGAACTTCCTACGAGCAGTACTTC.

This clonotype was seen at least ten times. The chain employs TRBV6-5 and TRBJ2-5, with unresolved D. Germline V gene sequence: CDR1 MNHEY, CDR2 SVGAGI. CDR3 length: 13 amino acids. Trimming pared 2 bases from V and 5 bases from J, leaving 9 bases between. The CDR3 DNA is TGTGCCAGCAGTTACAGGGCTTCGGAGACCCAGTACTTC. Its protein is CASSYRASETQYF.

The chain joins TRBV12-3 or TRBV12-4 to TRBJ1-5; tentative D call: TRBD1 (6 bases). The CDR3 sequence is 12 residues long. V was shortened by 6 bases and J by 6 bases, with 9 bases between the two germline ends. In DNA form, the CDR3 reads TGTGCCAGCAGCCGGGACATTCAGCCCCAGCATTTT. Protein product: CASSRDIQPQHF.

This clonotype was observed many times. The CDR3 sequence is CASSSGTPSDEQFF. For the CDR3, the DNA is TGTGCCAGCAGTTCCGGGACACCTTCGGATGAGCAGTTCTTC. The J gene is TRBJ2-1, the V gene TRBV12-3 or TRBV12-4; D possibly corresponds to TRBD1 (6 bases). This CDR3 has 14 amino acids. V was shortened by 4 bases and J by 8 bases, with 15 bases between the two germline ends.

The sample holds many counts of this clonotype. CDR3: CASSYRTSVWTDTQYF. CDR3 DNA: TGTGCCAGCAGCTACCGGACTAGCGTATGGACAGATACGCAGTATTTT. The rearrangement joins TRBV7-2 to TRBJ2-3; 9 nucleotides line up with TRBD2. J gave up 3 bases and V 4 bases, and 8 bases lay outside the gene matches. The CDR3 length is 16 residues. Per the germline V gene, CDR1 is SGHTA and CDR2 is FQGNSA.

This clonotype appeared many times. The chain joins TRBV28 to TRBJ2-3; D might be TRBD1 or TRBD2, each matching 5 bases. Germline V lookup: CDR1 MDHEN, CDR2 SYDVKM. The CDR3 consists of 15 residues. V shed 6 bases and J shed 7 bases, with 20 bases lying between them. The CDR3 loop is CASRFRDENSYTQYF. CDR3 DNA: TGTGCCAGCAGGTTCCGGGACGAGAACAGTTATACGCAGTATTTT.